The 11 T cell receptor beta chains below were found in one sample sequenced in a study of control samples from healthy donors and cancer patients. Here immunoSEQ multiplex PCR was the method, and the copy in TCRdb shows in-frame clones only, minus some. The profile covers approximately 80,000 clones, with around nine tenths appearing a single time and 5.7% taken by the ten largest. Sequencing was done on a sample of blood. All receptors derive from a woman in her forties or fifties in good health.

The chain joins TRBV5-1 to TRBJ2-2; 10 bases fit TRBD2. Germline V gives CDR1 SGHRS, CDR2 YFSETQ. V lost 0 bases, J lost 2 bases, and 10 bases stayed unmatched. CDR3 length equals 19 residues. CDR3: CASSLGRPSGGLNTGELFF. The CDR3 DNA reads as TGCGCCAGCAGCTTGGGACGGCCTAGCGGGGGACTAAACACCGGGGAGCTGTTTTTT.

The chain couples TRBV6-6 to TRBJ1-3; the D gene is possibly TRBD1 (6 bases). The CDR3 runs to 15 residues. V was clipped by 2 bases and J by 2 bases, with 10 bases between them. The germline V gene encodes CDR1 MNHNY and CDR2 SVGAGI (reference sequence). The CDR3 DNA sequence: TGTGCCAGCAGTTACGTACAGGGAACTGGAAACACCATATATTTT. This encodes CASSYVQGTGNTIYF.

The chain has TRBV5-1 and TRBJ2-1; the D gene is possibly TRBD1 (6 bases). CDR3 length: 14 amino acids. Germline V lookup: CDR1 SGHRS, CDR2 YFSETQ. V gave up 4 bases and J gave up 7 bases, with 15 bases separating them. Here the CDR3 DNA reads TGCGCCAGCAGCCCATCAAACAGGGTAAATGAGCAGTTCTTC. This gives the protein CASSPSNRVNEQFF.

The chain couples TRBV14 to TRBJ1-1; D unresolved. The CDR3 extends over 13 amino acids. Trimming pared 1 base from V and 1 base from J, leaving 4 bases between. Germline V CDR1 and CDR2: SGHDN, FVKESK. CDR3 loop: CASSQVENTEAFF. CDR3 DNA: TGTGCCAGCAGCCAAGTTGAGAACACTGAAGCTTTCTTT.

The CDR3 DNA is TGTGCCAGCAGCCGGGGGGCGTTCTATGGCTACACCTTC. This codes for CASSRGAFYGYTF. J is TRBJ1-2 and V is TRBV12-3 or TRBV12-4; a weak D match, TRBD1 (6 bases). Trimming pared 6 bases from V and 4 bases from J, leaving 12 bases between. This CDR3 has 13 residues.

The rearrangement joins TRBV29-1 to TRBJ2-2; D ambiguous. Germline V CDR1 and CDR2: SQVTM, ANQGSEA. Trimming removed 4 bases from V and 1 base from J, with 4 bases in between. This CDR3 comprises 12 residues. The CDR3 DNA follows: TGCAGCGTTGCCGGGAACACCGGGGAGCTGTTTTTT. This sequence encodes CSVAGNTGELFF.

This chain joins TRBV20-1 and TRBJ1-3; maybe TRBD1 (5 bases). CDR1 is DFQATT and CDR2 is SNEGSKA in the germline V gene (reference sequence). V lost 3 bases and J 1 base, leaving 19 bases between the germline ends. This CDR3 comprises 17 residues. The CDR3 DNA follows: TGCAGTGCTAGTCTGTCGAAAGGCAGGGTATCTGGAAACACCATATATTTT. It encodes CSASLSKGRVSGNTIYF.

The chain recombines TRBV9 with TRBJ2-3, with D uncertain. The CDR3 runs 13 residues. With 3 bases removed from V and 3 bases from J, the gap between germline ends came to 8 bases. The germline V gene has CDR1 SGDLS and CDR2 YYNGEE. The CDR3: CASSAAQTDTQYF. The CDR3 DNA follows: TGTGCCAGCAGCGCCGCCCAGACAGATACGCAGTATTTT.

This chain uses TRBV7-9 with TRBJ1-1, with D maybe TRBD1 (6 bases). The germline V gene encodes CDR1 SEHNR and CDR2 FQNEAQ (reference sequence). This CDR3 contains 14 residues. V was trimmed by 2 bases and J by 3 bases, leaving 10 bases between them. The CDR3 here is CASSLNRVDTEAFF. For the CDR3, the DNA is TGTGCCAGCAGCTTAAACAGGGTGGACACTGAAGCTTTCTTT. Full variable domain (missing parts from reference TRBV7-9 and TRBJ1-1): DTGVSQNPRHKITKRGQNVTFRCDPISEHNRLYWYRQTLGQGPEFLTYFQNEAQLEKSRLLSDRFSAERPKGSFSTLEIQRTEQGDSAMYLCASSLNRVDTEAFFGQGTRLTVV.

The V and J genes are TRBV6-5 and TRBJ2-5, with D unclear. The CDR3 loop spans 15 amino acids. V was pared by 8 bases and J by 1 base, with 17 bases between. Germline loops: CDR1 MNHEY, CDR2 SVGAGI. The CDR3 DNA reads TGTGCCAGCCGCATGGGTTCTGGGCGCCAAGAGACCCAGTACTTC. Translated, it gives CASRMGSGRQETQYF.

CDR3 loop: CASSYAGQMNTEAFF. The CDR3 DNA sequence: TGTGCCAGCAGTTACGCGGGACAGATGAACACTGAAGCTTTCTTT. The chain recombines TRBV6-5 with TRBJ1-1, with 7 positions matching TRBD1. Germline assignment: CDR1 MNHEY and CDR2 SVGAGI. V dropped 2 bases and J dropped 0; count of bases not matched to a gene: 3. This CDR3 has 15 amino acids.